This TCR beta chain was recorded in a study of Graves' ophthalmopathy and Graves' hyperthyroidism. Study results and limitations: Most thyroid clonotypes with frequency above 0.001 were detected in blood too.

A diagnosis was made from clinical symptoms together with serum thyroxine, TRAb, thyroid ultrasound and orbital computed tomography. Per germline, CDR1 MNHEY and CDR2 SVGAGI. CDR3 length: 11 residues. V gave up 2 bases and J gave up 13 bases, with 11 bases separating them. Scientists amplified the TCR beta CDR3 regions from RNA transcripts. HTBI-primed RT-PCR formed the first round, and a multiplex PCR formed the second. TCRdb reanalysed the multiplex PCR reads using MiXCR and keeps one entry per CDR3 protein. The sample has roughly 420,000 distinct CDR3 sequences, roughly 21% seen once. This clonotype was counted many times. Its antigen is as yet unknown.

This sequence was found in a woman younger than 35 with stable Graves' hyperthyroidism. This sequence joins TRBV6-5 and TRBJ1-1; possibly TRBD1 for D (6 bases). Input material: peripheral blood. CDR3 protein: CASSYGTKDFF. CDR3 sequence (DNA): TGTGCCAGCAGTTACGGGACAAAAGATTTCTTT.